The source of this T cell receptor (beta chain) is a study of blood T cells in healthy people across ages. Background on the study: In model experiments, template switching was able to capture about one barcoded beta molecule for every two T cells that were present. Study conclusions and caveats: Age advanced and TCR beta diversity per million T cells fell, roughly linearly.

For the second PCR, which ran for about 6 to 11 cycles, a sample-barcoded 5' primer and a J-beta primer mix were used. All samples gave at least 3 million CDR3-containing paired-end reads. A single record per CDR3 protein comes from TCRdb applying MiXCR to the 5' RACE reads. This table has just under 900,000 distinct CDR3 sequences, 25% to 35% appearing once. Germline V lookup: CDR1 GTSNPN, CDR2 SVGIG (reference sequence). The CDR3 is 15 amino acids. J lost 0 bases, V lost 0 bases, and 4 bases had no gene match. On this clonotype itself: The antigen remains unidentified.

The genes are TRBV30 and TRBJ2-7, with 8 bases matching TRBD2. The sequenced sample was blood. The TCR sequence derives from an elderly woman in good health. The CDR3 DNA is TGTGCCTGGAGTGTGAGCGGGGGCTCCTCCTACGAGCAGTACTTC. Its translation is CAWSVSGGSSYEQYF.